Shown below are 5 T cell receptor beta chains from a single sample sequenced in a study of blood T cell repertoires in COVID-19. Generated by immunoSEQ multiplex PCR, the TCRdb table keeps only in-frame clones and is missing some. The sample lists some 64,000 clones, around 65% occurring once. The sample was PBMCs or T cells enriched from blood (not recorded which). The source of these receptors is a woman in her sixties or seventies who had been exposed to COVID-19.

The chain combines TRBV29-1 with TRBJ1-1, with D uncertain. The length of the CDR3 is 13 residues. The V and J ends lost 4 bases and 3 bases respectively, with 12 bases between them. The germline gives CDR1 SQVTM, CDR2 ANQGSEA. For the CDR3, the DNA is TGCAGCGTTGGTTCTCGGGTAGACACTGAAGCTTTCTTT. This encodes CSVGSRVDTEAFF.

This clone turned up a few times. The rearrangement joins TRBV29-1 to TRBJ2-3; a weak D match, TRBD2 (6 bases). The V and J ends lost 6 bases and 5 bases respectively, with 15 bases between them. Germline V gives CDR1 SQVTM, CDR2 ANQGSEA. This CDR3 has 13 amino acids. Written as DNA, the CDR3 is TGCAGCGTGCTGATGGGGGGAAAAGATACGCAGTATTTT. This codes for CSVLMGGKDTQYF.

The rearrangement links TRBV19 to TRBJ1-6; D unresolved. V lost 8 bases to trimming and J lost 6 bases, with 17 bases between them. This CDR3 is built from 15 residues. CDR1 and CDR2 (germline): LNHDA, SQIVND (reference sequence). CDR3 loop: CASQIQTTPNSPLHF. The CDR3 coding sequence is TGTGCCAGTCAAATTCAGACGACTCCTAATTCACCCCTCCACTTT.

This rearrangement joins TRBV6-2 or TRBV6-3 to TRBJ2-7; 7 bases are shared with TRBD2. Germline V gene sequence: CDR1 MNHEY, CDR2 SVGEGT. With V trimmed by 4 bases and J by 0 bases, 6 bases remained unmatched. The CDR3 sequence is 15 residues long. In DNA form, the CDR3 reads TGTGCCAGCAGTTCTAGCGGAGGGAGCTCCTACGAGCAGTACTTC. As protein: CASSSSGGSSYEQYF.

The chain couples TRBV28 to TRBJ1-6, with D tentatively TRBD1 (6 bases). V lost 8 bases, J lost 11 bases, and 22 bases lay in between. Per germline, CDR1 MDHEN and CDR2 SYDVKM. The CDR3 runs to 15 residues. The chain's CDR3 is CASGNLGGGEPPLHF. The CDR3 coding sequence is TGTGCCAGCGGCAACCTAGGGGGAGGGGAGCCACCCCTCCACTTT. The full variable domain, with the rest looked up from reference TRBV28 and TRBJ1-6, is DVKVTQSSRYLVKRTGEKVFLECVQDMDHENMFWYRQDPGLGLRLIYFSYDVKMKEKGDIPEGYSVSREKKERFSLILESASTNQTSMYLCASGNLGGGEPPLHFGNGTRLTVT.